The clone carrying this TCR beta chain was recorded many times. Its antigen is undetermined. This sample was taken from a study of T cell repertoires in cytomegalovirus infection. Turning to the study itself: Both CMV infection and a matching HLA type were indicated by public TCR beta signatures. Study-wide points: HLA-C-restricted CMV clonotypes gave the most frequent clonotype in two of eight donors. Summed frequency of public TCR beta families distinguished CMV carriers with the relevant HLA.

The CDR3 contains 19 residues. Trimming stripped 1 base from V and 0 bases from J, with 21 bases between. Germline V gene data show CDR1 as SGHTA and CDR2 as FQGNSA. One entry per CDR3 protein, called by TCRdb with MiXCR from the reads. The sample lists around 740,000 distinct CDR3 sequences, 35% seen once, with under 3% in the top ten. This clonotype was sampled from a human donor in good health (CMV status not recorded). Some clones in this sample may be carry-over from other donors' samples. Sequencing input: PBMCs. This chain joins TRBV7-2 and TRBJ1-1; a weak D match, TRBD1 (6 bases). For the CDR3, the DNA is TGTGCCAGCAGCTTAGTGGGGCTAAGGGACACCCTCATGAACACTGAAGCTTTCTTT. Protein product: CASSLVGLRDTLMNTEAFF.